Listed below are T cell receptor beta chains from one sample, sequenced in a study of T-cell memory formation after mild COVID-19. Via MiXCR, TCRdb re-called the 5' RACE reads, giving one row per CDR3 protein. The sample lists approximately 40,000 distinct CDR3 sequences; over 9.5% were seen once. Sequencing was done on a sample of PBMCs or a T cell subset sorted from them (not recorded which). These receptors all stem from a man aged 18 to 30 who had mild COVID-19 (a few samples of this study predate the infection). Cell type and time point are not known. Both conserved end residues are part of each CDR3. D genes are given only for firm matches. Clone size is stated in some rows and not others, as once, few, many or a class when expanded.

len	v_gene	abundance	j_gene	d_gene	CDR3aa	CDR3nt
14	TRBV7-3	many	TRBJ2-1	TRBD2	CASSSTSGYNEQFF	TGTGCCAGCAGCTCGACTAGCGGGTACAATGAGCAGTTCTTC
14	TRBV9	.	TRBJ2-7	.	CASSVGTTAYEQYF	TGTGCCAGCAGCGTCGGGACCACGGCCTACGAGCAGTACTTC
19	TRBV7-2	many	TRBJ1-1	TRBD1	CASSLSSPSGTGYGTEAFF	TGTGCCAGCAGCTTATCCTCACCGTCCGGGACAGGGTATGGCACTGAAGCTTTCTTT
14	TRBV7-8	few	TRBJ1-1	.	CASSPWGQNTEAFF	TGTGCCAGCAGCCCATGGGGACAGAACACTGAAGCTTTCTTT
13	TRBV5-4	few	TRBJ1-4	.	CASSSEANEKLFF	TGTGCCAGCAGCTCCGAGGCTAATGAAAAACTGTTTTTT
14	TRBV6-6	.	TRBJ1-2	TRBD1	CASSYTGGGYGYTF	TGTGCCAGCAGTTACACAGGGGGCGGGTATGGCTACACCTTC
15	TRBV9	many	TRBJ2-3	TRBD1	CASSAVTGAPDTQYF	TGTGCCAGCAGCGCCGTCACAGGGGCCCCAGATACGCAGTATTTT
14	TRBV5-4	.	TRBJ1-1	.	CASSLGRLNTEAFF	TGTGCCAGCAGCTTGGGCCGCCTGAACACTGAAGCTTTCTTT
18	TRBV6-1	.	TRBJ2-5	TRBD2	CASSEARWAGGNQETQYF	TGTGCCAGCAGTGAAGCGCGTTGGGCGGGAGGAAACCAAGAGACCCAGTACTTC
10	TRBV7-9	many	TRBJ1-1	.	CASSHPEAFF	TGTGCCAGCAGTCACCCTGAAGCTTTCTTT
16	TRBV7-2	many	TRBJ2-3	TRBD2	CASSRNSGGGTDTQYF	TGTGCCAGCAGCCGAAACAGCGGGGGGGGCACAGATACGCAGTATTTT
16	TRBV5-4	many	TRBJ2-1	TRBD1	CASSLRQGSTYNEQFF	TGTGCCAGCAGCTTAAGACAGGGCAGCACCTACAATGAGCAGTTCTTC
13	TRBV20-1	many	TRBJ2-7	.	CSATLRDPYEQYF	TGCAGTGCTACGCTCCGGGACCCTTACGAGCAGTACTTC
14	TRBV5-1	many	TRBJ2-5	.	CASSLLTTLETQYF	TGCGCCAGCAGCTTACTTACTACCCTGGAGACCCAGTACTTC
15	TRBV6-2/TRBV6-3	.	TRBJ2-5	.	CASRRPRGATETQYF	TGTGCCAGCAGGCGCCCCCGGGGGGCGACGGAGACCCAGTACTTC
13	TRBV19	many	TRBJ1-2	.	CASKSWQNYGYTF	TGTGCCAGTAAATCCTGGCAGAACTATGGCTACACCTTC
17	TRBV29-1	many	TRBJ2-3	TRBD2	CSVGGLAGFSSTDTQYF	TGCAGCGTGGGGGGACTAGCGGGGTTCTCTAGCACAGATACGCAGTATTTT
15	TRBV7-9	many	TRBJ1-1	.	CASSLVAGLNTEAFF	TGTGCCAGCAGCTTAGTTGCGGGGCTGAACACTGAAGCTTTCTTT
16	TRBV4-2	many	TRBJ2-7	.	CASSQESTTSSYEQYF	TGTGCCAGCAGCCAAGAGTCGACTACCAGCTCCTACGAGCAGTACTTC
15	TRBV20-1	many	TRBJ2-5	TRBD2	CSATRLAGEQETQYF	TGCAGTGCTACCCGACTAGCGGGGGAACAAGAGACCCAGTACTTC
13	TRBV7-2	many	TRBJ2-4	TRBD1	CASSFNRGDIQYF	TGTGCCAGCAGCTTCAACAGGGGAGACATTCAGTACTTC
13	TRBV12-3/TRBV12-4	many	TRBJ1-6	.	CASSLVGGSPLHF	TGTGCCAGCAGTTTAGTCGGCGGGTCACCCCTCCACTTT
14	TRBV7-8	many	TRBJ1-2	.	CASSLRGENYGYTF	TGTGCCAGCAGCTTAAGGGGGGAGAACTATGGCTACACCTTC
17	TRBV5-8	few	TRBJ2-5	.	CASSVTGRGSPQETQYF	TGTGCCAGCAGCGTGACGGGCCGGGGCAGCCCCCAAGAGACCCAGTACTTC
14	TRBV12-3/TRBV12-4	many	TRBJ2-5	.	CASSLPEAQETQYF	TGTGCCAGCAGTTTACCGGAGGCCCAAGAGACCCAGTACTTC
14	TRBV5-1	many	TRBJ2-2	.	CASSRRTDTGELFF	TGCGCCAGCAGCCGCAGGACCGACACCGGGGAGCTGTTTTTT
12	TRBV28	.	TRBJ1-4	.	CASRRNEGKLFF	TGTGCCAGCAGGCGTAATGAAGGAAAACTGTTTTTT
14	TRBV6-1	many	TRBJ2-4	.	CASSARGAKNIQYF	TGTGCCAGCAGTGCCCGGGGGGCCAAAAACATTCAGTACTTC
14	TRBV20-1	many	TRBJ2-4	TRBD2	CSARVRTSGNIQYF	TGCAGTGCTAGAGTACGGACTAGCGGAAACATTCAGTACTTC
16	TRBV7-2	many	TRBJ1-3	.	CASSPQSSGSGNTIYF	TGTGCCAGCAGCCCTCAGAGTTCTGGGTCGGGAAACACCATATATTTT
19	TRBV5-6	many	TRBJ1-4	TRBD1	CASSLQGQGLFGTNEKLFF	TGTGCCAGCAGCTTGCAAGGACAGGGGCTCTTCGGCACTAATGAAAAACTGTTTTTT
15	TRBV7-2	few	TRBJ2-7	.	CASSRNRGPGGEQYF	TGTGCCAGCAGCAGGAACAGGGGCCCGGGGGGCGAGCAGTACTTC
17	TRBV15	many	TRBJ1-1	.	CATSRTGILTSVPEAFF	TGTGCCACCAGCCGAACAGGGATTTTGACGTCGGTCCCTGAAGCTTTCTTT
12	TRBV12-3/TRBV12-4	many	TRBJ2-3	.	CASSFIPDTQYF	TGTGCCAGCAGTTTTATCCCAGATACGCAGTATTTT
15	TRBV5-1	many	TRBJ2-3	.	CASSLSRGGTDTQYF	TGCGCCAGCAGCTTGAGTAGGGGAGGCACAGATACGCAGTATTTT
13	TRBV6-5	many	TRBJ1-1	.	CASSYSGQGEAFF	TGTGCCAGCAGTTACTCGGGGCAGGGTGAAGCTTTCTTT
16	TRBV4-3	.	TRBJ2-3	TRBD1	CASTEAPTGVTDTQYF	TGCGCCAGCACCGAAGCCCCTACAGGGGTTACAGATACGCAGTATTTT
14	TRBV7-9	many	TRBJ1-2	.	CASSSVPNNYGYTF	TGTGCCAGCAGCTCTGTACCAAATAACTATGGCTACACCTTC
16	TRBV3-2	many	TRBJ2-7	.	CASSPGTSGGAAEQYF	TGTGCCAGCAGCCCGGGGACTAGCGGGGGGGCTGCCGAGCAGTACTTC
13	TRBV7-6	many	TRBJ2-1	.	CASSLGGGNEQFF	TGTGCCAGCAGCTTAGGGGGAGGCAATGAGCAGTTCTTC
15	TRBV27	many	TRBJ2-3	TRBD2	CASSLSAGVQNTQYF	TGTGCCAGCAGTTTGTCGGCGGGGGTGCAAAATACGCAGTATTTT
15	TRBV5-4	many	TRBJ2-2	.	CASRGGGTDTGELFF	TGTGCCAGCAGGGGAGGAGGGACAGACACCGGGGAGCTGTTTTTT
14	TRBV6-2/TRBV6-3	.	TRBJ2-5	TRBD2	CASSIPGGQETQYF	TGTGCCAGCAGTATTCCGGGGGGGCAAGAGACCCAGTACTTC
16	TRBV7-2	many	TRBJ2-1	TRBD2	CASSLLRGGSYNEQFF	TGTGCCAGCAGCTTATTGCGGGGGGGATCCTACAATGAGCAGTTCTTC
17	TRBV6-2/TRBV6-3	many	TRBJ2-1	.	CASRVKTPRSPYNEQFF	TGTGCCAGCAGGGTTAAGACCCCTAGGTCCCCCTACAATGAGCAGTTCTTC
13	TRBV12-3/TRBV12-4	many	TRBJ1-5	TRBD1	CASTRTGDQPQHF	TGTGCCAGCACTCGGACAGGCGATCAGCCCCAGCATTTT
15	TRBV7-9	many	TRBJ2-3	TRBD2	CASSPLAGASNTQYF	TGTGCCAGCAGCCCCCTAGCGGGGGCTTCCAATACGCAGTATTTT